One and the same sample provided the 30 T cell receptor beta chains below, sequenced in a study of T cell repertoires in cytomegalovirus infection. These receptors have no known antigen. One entry per CDR3 protein, called by TCRdb with MiXCR from the reads. Of approximately 110,000 distinct CDR3 sequences listed, 25% to 35% are singletons. The sequences come from CD8+ T cells from cultured PBMCs, collected from culture after CMV antigen stimulation. The receptors were sampled from a human donor in good health (CMV status not recorded). Some clones in this sample may be carry-over from other donors' samples.

The table lists this clonotype with a few counts. This sequence joins TRBV24-1 and TRBJ2-2, with D uncertain. CDR3 length: 13 amino acids. V lost 4 bases to trimming and J lost 7 bases, with 9 bases between them. Germline CDR1 is KGHDR and CDR2 is SFDVKD. The CDR3 region is CATSDRTNGELFF. For the CDR3, the DNA is TGTGCCACCAGTGACCGGACGAACGGGGAGCTGTTTTTT.

The gene calls are TRBV6-5 and TRBJ1-1; D remains ambiguous. V lost 2 bases and J lost 2, with 6 bases in between. The CDR3 totals 13 residues. Germline V gives CDR1 MNHEY, CDR2 SVGAGI. The CDR3 bases are TGTGCCAGCAGTTACAGATACAACACTGAAGCTTTCTTT. Its translation is CASSYRYNTEAFF.

This clonotype has just a few counts. The chain recombines TRBV4-2 with TRBJ1-2; no clear D. Germline V gene sequence: CDR1 LGHNA, CDR2 YNFKEQ. This CDR3 has 17 residues. V gave up 4 bases and J gave up 5 bases, with 23 bases separating them. The CDR3 DNA sequence: TGTGCCAGCAGCCGGCTGGTATTCGGATCCAGTGAGTATGGCTACACCTTC. Translation gives CASSRLVFGSSEYGYTF.

The rearrangement uses TRBV2 and TRBJ2-5; TRBD1 matches 11 bases. V was pared by 6 bases and J by 4 bases, with 4 bases of the junction left unmatched. The CDR3 length is 14 residues. CDR1 and CDR2 from the germline V gene are SNHLY and FYNNEI. The CDR3 nucleotides are TGTGCCAGCAGGTGGACAGGGGGCGGAGAGACCCAGTACTTC. Translated, it gives CASRWTGGGETQYF. The whole variable domain, filled in from reference TRBV2 and TRBJ2-5, reads EPEVTQTPSHQVTQMGQEVILRCVPISNHLYFYWYRQILGQKVEFLVSFYNNEISEKSEIFDDQFSVERPDGSNFTLKIRSTKLEDSAMYFCASRWTGGGETQYFGPGTRLLVL.

A few counts support this clonotype. The chain has TRBV28 and TRBJ1-3; D unclear. The CDR3 length is 12 residues. In germline, CDR1 is MDHEN, CDR2 SYDVKM. The ends were cut back, 3 bases at V and 6 bases at J, with 6 bases in the middle. CDR3 sequence reads: CASSLAENTIYF. In nucleotides, the CDR3 is TGTGCCAGCAGTTTGGCAGAAAACACCATATATTTT.

The rearrangement joins TRBV6-2 or TRBV6-3 to TRBJ1-1, with TRBD1 matching 7 bases. Trimming took 0 bases from V and 4 from J; bases not matched to a gene: 5. Germline CDR1 reads MNHEY; CDR2 reads SVGEGT. The CDR3 loop spans 15 amino acids. The CDR3 region has the DNA TGTGCCAGCAGTTACTCAGGGGGCTTAAGCACTGAAGCTTTCTTT. The encoded protein is CASSYSGGLSTEAFF.

V usage is TRBV5-5 and J usage is TRBJ1-5; D not certain. Trimming removed 0 bases from V and 5 bases from J, with 9 bases in between. CDR3 size: 14 residues. CDR1 SGHKS and CDR2 YYEKEE come from the germline V gene (reference sequence). CDR3 sequence: CASSLADGDQPQHF. The CDR3 DNA is TGTGCCAGCAGCTTGGCGGACGGAGATCAGCCCCAGCATTTT. The full variable domain, with the rest looked up from reference TRBV5-5 and TRBJ1-5, is DAGVTQSPTHLIKTRGQQVTLRCSPISGHKSVSWYQQVLGQGPQFIFQYYEKEERGRGNFPDRFSARQFPNYSSELNVNALLLGDSALYLCASSLADGDQPQHFGDGTRLSIL.

The rearrangement links TRBV6-5 to TRBJ2-3; D may be TRBD1 or TRBD2 (5 bases each). Germline loops: CDR1 MNHEY, CDR2 SVGAGI. This CDR3 comprises 15 residues. Between the trimmed V and J ends, which lost 9 bases and 1 base, there was a span of 17 bases. The CDR3 here is CARHEGQLGTDTQYF. CDR3 DNA: TGTGCCAGGCATGAGGGGCAATTGGGCACAGATACGCAGTATTTT.

This clonotype was observed at least ten times. The V call is TRBV7-2, the J call TRBJ1-1; no firm D call. The CDR3 length is 15 residues. Germline CDR1 SGHTA, CDR2 FQGNSA. V was trimmed by 5 bases and J by 8 bases, leaving 21 bases between them. The CDR3 nucleotides are TGTGCCAGCAGCCGCGGGCCTGTCTGGGAGAAGGAAGCTTTCTTT. The encoded protein is CASSRGPVWEKEAFF.

This clonotype was picked up a small number of times. The chain links TRBV6-5 to TRBJ2-3, with TRBD2 as a possible D gene (5 bases). V was clipped by 2 bases and J by 0 bases, with 9 bases between them. The germline CDR1 and CDR2 sequences are MNHEY and SVGAGI. The CDR3 spans 15 residues. The CDR3 coding sequence is TGTGCCAGCAGTTACGACTACCTAAGCACAGATACGCAGTATTTT. The encoded protein is CASSYDYLSTDTQYF.

The chain joins TRBV6-1 to TRBJ1-2; D is ambiguous. V was clipped by 2 bases and J by 0 bases, with 13 bases between them. Germline CDR1 reads MNHNS; CDR2 reads SASEGT. The CDR3 extends over 16 amino acids. The CDR3 nucleotides are TGTGCCAGCAGTGAATATGCCGGACTAGCTAACTATGGCTACACCTTC. It yields the protein CASSEYAGLANYGYTF.

This clonotype occurred a few times. J is TRBJ2-5 and V is TRBV4-1, with 13 positions matching TRBD2. The germline V gene encodes CDR1 MGHRA and CDR2 YSYEKL. V was clipped by 1 base and J by 0 bases; unmatched bases: 2. There are 17 residues in the CDR3. The CDR3 loop reads CASSQGTSGGHQETQYF. Here the CDR3 DNA reads TGCGCCAGCAGCCAAGGGACTAGCGGGGGTCACCAAGAGACCCAGTACTTC.

This clonotype was seen only a few times. Here the CDR3 DNA reads TGTGCCAGCAGTTCTCTACTAGCGGGGGAGATCTACAATGAGCAGTTCTTC. As protein: CASSSLLAGEIYNEQFF. This chain uses TRBV28 with TRBJ2-1; 11 bases agree with TRBD2. The CDR3 has 17 residues. Germline lookup yields CDR1 MDHEN and CDR2 SYDVKM. The ends lost 4 bases at V and 3 bases at J; junction bases unmatched: 8.

The chain couples TRBV12-3 or TRBV12-4 to TRBJ2-1; TRBD2 aligns across 7 bases. CDR3 size: 15 residues. With 6 bases clipped from V and 3 bases from J, the junction kept 8 bases outside the gene matches. The CDR3 protein is CASSLGRRSYNEQFF. Here the CDR3 DNA reads TGTGCCAGCAGCCTCGGGAGGCGGAGCTACAATGAGCAGTTCTTC.

This chain joins TRBV12-3 or TRBV12-4 and TRBJ2-3, with 11 bases aligning to TRBD1. The CDR3 consists of 16 residues. The V and J ends lost 5 bases and 3 bases, in that order; junction bases with no gene match: 7. CDR3 loop: CASSPRTGGRTDTQYF. CDR3 sequence (DNA): TGTGCCAGCAGTCCTAGGACAGGGGGCAGAACAGATACGCAGTATTTT.

The chain has TRBV6-6 and TRBJ2-5; D unresolved. Germline V gene lookup returns CDR1 MNHNY and CDR2 SVGAGI (reference sequence). Between the trimmed V and J ends, which lost 4 bases and 6 bases, there was a span of 9 bases. This CDR3 comprises 12 residues. DNA of the CDR3: TGTGCCAGCAGTTCCAGGTGGAAGACCCAGTACTTC. This codes for CASSSRWKTQYF.

This clonotype was found many times. The chain joins TRBV5-5 to TRBJ1-2; 7 bases agree with TRBD1. Germline V gene lookup returns CDR1 SGHKS and CDR2 YYEKEE (reference sequence). The CDR3 consists of 15 residues. After removal of 4 bases from V and 4 bases from J, the junction contained 10 bases not matched to a gene. CDR3 in amino acids: CASSRGGQNFYGYTF. CDR3 coding DNA: TGTGCCAGCAGCCGGGGGGGACAGAACTTCTATGGCTACACCTTC.

In its sample, this clonotype was seen many times. The J gene is TRBJ1-1, the V gene TRBV25-1, with TRBD1 as a possible D gene (5 bases). This CDR3 has 14 amino acids. The ends were cut back, 5 bases at V and 1 base at J, with 11 bases in the middle. From germline, CDR1 is MGHDK and CDR2 SYGVNS. The CDR3 spells CASSLGTANTEAFF. The CDR3 bases are TGTGCCAGCAGTCTAGGGACGGCGAACACTGAAGCTTTCTTT.

The J gene is TRBJ1-1, the V gene TRBV6-6; the D is unclear. The V gene's germline CDR1 is MNHNY and CDR2 SVGAGI (reference sequence). The CDR3 covers 12 residues. Trimming stripped 2 bases from V and 7 bases from J, with 8 bases between. CDR3 region: CASSYATIEAFF. CDR3 coding DNA: TGTGCCAGCAGTTACGCGACAATTGAAGCTTTCTTT.

This clonotype was detected ten times or more. The chain has TRBV6-6 and TRBJ1-4; the D is unclear. Germline V gives CDR1 MNHNY, CDR2 SVGAGI (reference sequence). The V gene lost 2 bases and the J gene lost 4 bases, with 11 bases spanning the gap. This CDR3 comprises 15 residues. The CDR3 loop is CASSYNSANNEKLFF. CDR3 DNA: TGTGCCAGCAGTTACAACTCGGCGAATAATGAAAAACTGTTTTTT.

This clonotype showed up many times. The CDR3 nucleotides read TGTGCCAGCAGCTTAGCTGGACAGGGGGTGAATCAGCCCCAGCATTTT. As protein: CASSLAGQGVNQPQHF. V gene TRBV7-8 combines with J gene TRBJ1-5; 10 nucleotides match TRBD1. Germline loops: CDR1 SGHVS, CDR2 FQNEAQ. The V segment lost 0 bases and the J segment 4 bases; nucleotides outside the gene matches: 3. This CDR3 has 16 residues.

In its sample, this clonotype was seen a few times. CDR3 region: CASSQDNLGASGYTF. DNA of the CDR3: TGCGCCAGCAGCCAAGATAATTTGGGGGCCTCTGGCTACACCTTC. V usage is TRBV4-1 and J usage is TRBJ1-2; possible D gene TRBD1, 6 bases. CDR3 length equals 15 residues. Germline loops: CDR1 MGHRA, CDR2 YSYEKL. Trimming removed 0 bases at V and 7 bases at J, with 15 bases between.

This clonotype came up a few times. CDR3 residues: CASSWSGPQEQYF. CDR3 bases: TGTGCCAGCAGTTGGTCGGGCCCCCAGGAGCAGTACTTC. The chain uses TRBV27 and TRBJ2-7; unclear D gene. Per germline, CDR1 MNHEY and CDR2 SMNVEV (reference sequence). Trimming left V 4 bases short and J 7 bases short, with 14 bases between. This CDR3 is 13 amino acids long.

CDR3 in amino acids: CASSLFSVDTQYF. CDR3 DNA sequence: TGTGCCAGCAGTTTATTTTCAGTAGATACGCAGTATTTT. V and J are TRBV12-3 or TRBV12-4 and TRBJ2-3; D is undetermined. The CDR3 is 13 residues long. V shed 2 bases and J shed 5 bases, with 8 bases lying between them.

The CDR3 protein is CASSRGQEQFF. In nucleotides, the CDR3 is TGTGCCAGCAGCAGGGGGCAGGAGCAGTTCTTC. The V call is TRBV7-4, the J call TRBJ2-1, with TRBD1 matching over 7 bases. The germline gives CDR1 SGHVT, CDR2 SQSDAQ. The CDR3 is 11 amino acids. The J segment lost 10 bases and the V segment lost 5 bases, leaving 2 bases of the junction unmatched.

This clonotype appeared many times. V and J are TRBV4-3 and TRBJ1-1; tentatively, D is TRBD1 (5 bases). The CDR3 runs 16 residues. Trimming stripped 3 bases from V and 10 bases from J, with 24 bases between. CDR1 is LGHNA, CDR2 YSLEER, per germline. The CDR3 sequence is CASSQEKQDVGLSAFF. CDR3 DNA sequence: TGCGCCAGCAGCCAGGAGAAACAGGACGTCGGTCTGTCAGCTTTCTTT.

The chain carries TRBV11-2 and TRBJ1-1; D remains ambiguous. V dropped 1 base and J dropped 6 bases, with 9 bases sitting between them. The CDR3 contains 13 residues. The germline gives CDR1 SGHAT, CDR2 FQNNGV. The CDR3 region is CASSLGAGPEAFF. The CDR3 DNA reads as TGTGCCAGCAGCTTAGGGGCAGGCCCTGAAGCTTTCTTT.

The rearrangement uses TRBV10-3 and TRBJ1-2; D is undetermined. V lost 1 base to trimming and J lost 7 bases, with 7 bases between them. The germline gives CDR1 ENHRY, CDR2 SYGVKD. This CDR3 has 12 residues. This CDR3 reads CAISELPGGYTF. The CDR3 nucleotides are TGTGCCATCAGTGAGTTGCCGGGTGGCTACACCTTC.

The V gene is TRBV24-1, the J gene TRBJ1-6; D gene unclear. This CDR3 contains 13 residues. The V and J ends lost 5 bases and 8 bases respectively, with 9 bases between them. Germline-derived CDR1 and CDR2 are KGHDR and SFDVKD. The CDR3 loop reads CATSGGPDSPLHF. DNA of the CDR3: TGTGCCACCAGTGGGGGTCCGGATTCACCCCTCCACTTT.

The J gene is TRBJ2-1, the V gene TRBV7-6; D is possibly TRBD1 (6 bases). The V and J ends lost 4 bases and 3 bases respectively, with 25 bases between them. Germline loops: CDR1 SGHVS, CDR2 FNYEAQ. The CDR3 totals 19 residues. The CDR3, as DNA: TGTGCCAGCAGCTCCGACAGGTTTCCCCGGGACAATAACTACAATGAGCAGTTCTTC. Its translation is CASSSDRFPRDNNYNEQFF.